These T cell receptor beta chains were read from a single sample in a study of T cells in Graves' hyperthyroidism and ophthalmopathy. Each CDR3 protein is one row after TCRdb ran MiXCR on the multiplex PCR reads. The sample lists approximately 490,000 distinct CDR3 sequences; under 25% were seen once. Material: blood. The source of these receptors is a woman aged 70-85 years with Graves' ophthalmopathy. CDR3s include the opening cysteine and the closing phenylalanine or tryptophan. A D gene is named only where the DNA matches it firmly. Size is omitted from some rows. Given values are once, few, many or a class for expanded clones.

>TRBV11-3|.|.|TRBJ2-1
CASSFCPDRFF
TGTGCCAGCAGCTTCTGTCCAGACCGGTTCTTC
>TRBV14|.|.|TRBJ2-5
CASSKQFSWETQYF
TGTGCCAGCAGCAAACAGTTCTCATGGGAGACCCAGTACTTC
>TRBV29-1|.|many|TRBJ2-5
CSVDDPLEYQETQYF
TGCAGCGTTGACGACCCTTTGGAGTACCAAGAGACCCAGTACTTC
>TRBV5-1|.|.|TRBJ2-7
CASRVGAGGGYEQYF
TGCGCCAGCAGAGTTGGCGCAGGGGGAGGTTACGAGCAGTACTTC
>TRBV3-1|TRBD2|.|TRBJ2-4
CASSPPLTSVGHIQYF
TGTGCCAGCAGCCCCCCTTTGACTAGCGTGGGACATATTCAGTACTTC
>TRBV5-4|.|.|TRBJ2-5
CASSSGGPETMLKETQYF
TGTGCCAGCAGCTCCGGCGGGCCCGAAACGATGCTAAAAGAGACCCAGTACTTC
>TRBV20-1|.|many|TRBJ2-1
CSARGPLGEQFF
TGCAGTGCTAGAGGGCCGCTCGGTGAGCAGTTCTTC
>TRBV19|.|.|TRBJ2-2
CASKLGALFGGELFF
TGTGCCAGTAAATTGGGGGCCCTTTTTGGCGGGGAGCTGTTTTTT
>TRBV6-1|.|many|TRBJ2-5
CASRRYQETQYF
TGTGCCAGCAGGAGGTACCAAGAGACCCAGTACTTC
>TRBV6-1|.|many|TRBJ1-5
CASSRTTDRRGGPQHF
TGTGCCAGCAGTCGAACGACCGACAGGCGAGGGGGGCCCCAGCATTTT
>TRBV3-1|.|few|TRBJ2-1
CASSPLGGLNEQFF
TGTGCCAGCAGCCCTCTTGGGGGGCTAAATGAGCAGTTCTTC
>TRBV19|.|.|TRBJ2-1
CASRNYPTGLPRHNEQFF
TGTGCCAGTAGAAATTATCCGACGGGACTCCCGAGACACAATGAGCAGTTCTTC
>TRBV12-3/TRBV12-4|.|few|TRBJ2-1
CASRPAGLEQFF
TGTGCCAGCAGGCCTGCTGGGTTAGAGCAGTTCTTC
>TRBV2|.|few|TRBJ2-5
CASSEGPTRIKETQYF
TGTGCCAGCAGTGAAGGCCCGACCCGAATCAAAGAGACCCAGTACTTC